These 27 T cell receptor beta chains came from one sample sequenced in a study of shared T cell receptors in the human thymus. Method: immunoSEQ multiplex PCR; TCRdb's copy keeps in-frame clones and lacks some. The data hold more than 300,000 clones, with approximately 95% observed a single time. The sequenced sample was thymocytes. Every receptor here comes from a human donor.

The CDR3 DNA is TGCGCCAGCAGCTTTTCCACAGGGGGCAGAGGCAATCAGCCCCAGCATTTT. Its protein is CASSFSTGGRGNQPQHF. The chain couples TRBV4-3 to TRBJ1-5, with 9 positions matching TRBD1. CDR3 length equals 17 residues. Looked up from germline, CDR1 is LGHNA and CDR2 is YSLEER. The junction had 10 bases not matched to a gene; V was cut back by 5 bases and J by 2 bases.

The chain recombines TRBV11-2 with TRBJ2-2, with TRBD2 matching over 10 bases. The germline V gene encodes CDR1 SGHAT and CDR2 FQNNGV. CDR3 length: 19 residues. The V and J ends lost 4 bases and 4 bases, in that order; junction bases with no gene match: 15. DNA of the CDR3: TGTGCCAGCAGCTCTTATCGGAAGCGGGAGGGATTGGTCACCGGGGAGCTGTTTTTT. As protein: CASSSYRKREGLVTGELFF.

The rearrangement joins TRBV4-1 to TRBJ2-7; perhaps TRBD1 as D (7 bases). There are 18 residues in the CDR3. V gave up 2 bases and J gave up 4 bases, with 24 bases separating them. The germline V gene encodes CDR1 MGHRA and CDR2 YSYEKL. Written as DNA, the CDR3 is TGCGCCAGCAGCCAAAGCCCGCGGGACAGTCAAACCGGGTACGAGCAGTACTTC. Protein sequence: CASSQSPRDSQTGYEQYF.

The rearrangement uses TRBV18 and TRBJ2-1; D remains unclear. The V end was cut by 4 bases, the J end by 0 bases, with 4 bases between. The CDR3 covers 13 residues. In germline, CDR1 is KGHSH, CDR2 LQKENI. CDR3 coding DNA: TGTGCCAGCTCACTAAACTCCTACAATGAGCAGTTCTTC. Protein sequence: CASSLNSYNEQFF.

The CDR3 loop is CASSYGRATEAFF. The CDR3 nucleotides are TGTGCCAGCAGTTACGGTCGGGCTACTGAAGCTTTCTTT. The chain has TRBV6-5 and TRBJ1-1; no definite D call. The CDR3 covers 13 residues. Trimming took off 2 bases at V and 5 bases at J, with 9 bases between the two ends. Germline V lookup: CDR1 MNHEY, CDR2 SVGAGI.

The V and J genes are TRBV5-1 and TRBJ2-7, with 9 bases aligning to TRBD1. Germline CDR1 and CDR2: SGHRS and YFSETQ. The CDR3 sequence is 15 residues long. The J segment lost 5 bases and the V segment lost 1 base, leaving 7 bases of the junction unmatched. The CDR3 DNA reads TGCGCCAGCAGCTTGTGGGGACAGGGTCCCCACGAGCAGTACTTC. Its translation: CASSLWGQGPHEQYF.

The V and J genes are TRBV5-5 and TRBJ2-1; possibly TRBD1 for D (6 bases). Germline V lookup: CDR1 SGHKS, CDR2 YYEKEE (reference sequence). Trimming removed 2 bases from V and 5 bases from J, with 17 bases in between. The CDR3 covers 16 residues. CDR3 in DNA: TGTGCCAGCAGCTTTGGGACAACCGCTTTGAACAATGAGCAGTTCTTC. Its translation: CASSFGTTALNNEQFF.

This chain uses TRBV7-3 with TRBJ1-5, with D possibly TRBD1 on 6 matching bases. The V and J ends lost 11 bases and 5 bases respectively, with 25 bases between them. The CDR3 consists of 16 residues. CDR1 and CDR2 (germline): SGHTA, FQGTGA. CDR3 nucleotide sequence: TGTGCCGGTGAGAGACCGGGACACCTACTAGATCAGCCCCAGCATTTT. This codes for CAGERPGHLLDQPQHF.

This clone has a handful of counts. The chain carries TRBV29-1 and TRBJ1-1; unclear D gene. Germline assignment: CDR1 SQVTM and CDR2 ANQGSEA. V was trimmed by 4 bases and J by 13 bases, leaving 7 bases between them. The CDR3 sequence is 8 residues long. In DNA form, the CDR3 reads TGCAGCGTTGGGGGTGGTTTCTTT. Its translation is CSVGGGFF.

The V call is TRBV2, the J call TRBJ1-1; 12 bases are a match to TRBD1. Trimming cost V 7 bases and J 3 bases; bases outside gene matches: 18. The CDR3 has 19 amino acids. Germline V gives CDR1 SNHLY, CDR2 FYNNEI. This CDR3 reads CASKRRGVRDRGQDTEAFF. The CDR3 coding sequence is TGTGCCAGCAAAAGGAGGGGCGTCCGGGACAGGGGGCAGGACACTGAAGCTTTCTTT.

This sequence joins TRBV5-1 and TRBJ1-4; D unresolved. Per germline, CDR1 SGHRS and CDR2 YFSETQ. The CDR3 is 14 residues long. V was pared by 2 bases and J by 12 bases, with 17 bases between. Here the CDR3 DNA reads TGCGCCAGCAGCTTCGGTCACTCGGCGGTCGAACTGTTTTTT. Protein product: CASSFGHSAVELFF. The variable domain in full, completed from reference TRBV5-1 and TRBJ1-4, reads KAGVTQTPRYLIKTRGQQVTLSCSPISGHRSVSWYQQTPGQGLQFLFEYFSETQRNKGNFPGRFSGRQFSNSRSEMNVSTLELGDSALYLCASSFGHSAVELFFGSGTQLSVL.

This clone was seen only once. The CDR3 sequence is CASSGSPPGQGNNEQYF. DNA of the CDR3: TGTGCCAGCAGTGGGTCCCCACCGGGACAGGGGAATAACGAGCAGTACTTC. This chain connects TRBV6-1 to TRBJ2-7; TRBD1 matches at 10 bases. The CDR3 runs to 17 residues. Germline V gene data show CDR1 as MNHNS and CDR2 as SASEGT. Trimming took 4 bases from V and 5 from J; bases not matched to a gene: 14.

The CDR3 loop reads CASSNRLGSIYEQYF. CDR3 sequence (DNA): TGTGCCAGCAGCAACCGGCTTGGGTCCATTTACGAGCAGTACTTC. The chain recombines TRBV6-8 with TRBJ2-7; D not resolved. This CDR3 is built from 15 residues. The V and J ends lost 6 bases and 4 bases respectively, with 19 bases between them. Germline CDR1 is MNHGY and CDR2 is SAAAGT.

This chain joins TRBV27 and TRBJ2-5; 10 bases are a match to TRBD1. Trimming cost V 1 base and J 6 bases; bases outside gene matches: 11. CDR3 size: 17 residues. Looked up from germline, CDR1 is MNHEY and CDR2 is SMNVEV (reference sequence). CDR3 nucleotides: TGTGCCAGCAGTTTATGGCCAGGGACAGGGGTTTTTCAGACCCAGTACTTC. Amino acid sequence: CASSLWPGTGVFQTQYF.

The CDR3 loop reads CASSQGEGAMNTEAFF. For the CDR3, the DNA is TGTGCCAGCAGCCAAGGGGAGGGGGCCATGAACACTGAAGCTTTCTTT. V is TRBV14 and J is TRBJ1-1; TRBD1 matches at 7 bases. The CDR3 runs 16 residues. Germline V gene lookup returns CDR1 SGHDN and CDR2 FVKESK. V trimming: 1 base; J trimming: 0 bases; junction bases outside the gene matches: 5. The variable domain in full, completed from reference TRBV14 and TRBJ1-1, reads EAGVTQFPSHSVIEKGQTVTLRCDPISGHDNLYWYRRVMGKEIKFLLHFVKESKQDESGMPNNRFLAERTGGTYSTLKVQPAELEDSGVYFCASSQGEGAMNTEAFFGQGTRLTVV.

This chain joins TRBV27 and TRBJ2-2, with D possibly matching TRBD1 (6 bases). CDR3 length: 14 amino acids. Between the trimmed V and J ends, which lost 7 bases and 1 base, there was a span of 10 bases. In germline, CDR1 is MNHEY, CDR2 SMNVEV (reference sequence). The CDR3 DNA reads as TGTGCCAGCACCGGGACACTGAACACCGGGGAGCTGTTTTTT. Translation: CASTGTLNTGELFF.

The chain recombines TRBV30 with TRBJ1-3; D remains ambiguous. Germline V gene lookup returns CDR1 GTSNPN and CDR2 SVGIG (reference sequence). This CDR3 has 12 residues. With 3 bases removed from V and 2 bases from J, the gap between germline ends came to 5 bases. Written as DNA, the CDR3 is TGTGCCTGGAGGGTGGCTGGAAACACCATATATTTT. Translated, it gives CAWRVAGNTIYF.

The chain uses TRBV5-1 and TRBJ2-1, with 9 bases identical to TRBD1. J lost 6 bases, V lost 2 bases, and 18 bases had no gene match. Germline lookup yields CDR1 SGHRS and CDR2 YFSETQ. This CDR3 contains 19 residues. CDR3 nucleotide sequence: TGCGCCAGCAGCTTCAACCAAGCCCACCGGGACAGGGTCGCCAATGAGCAGTTCTTC. Its protein product is CASSFNQAHRDRVANEQFF.

CDR3: CASSPGLAGPYNEQFF. In DNA, the CDR3 is TGTGCCAGCTCACCGGGACTAGCGGGCCCCTACAATGAGCAGTTCTTC. The rearrangement links TRBV18 to TRBJ2-1; 12 bases map to TRBD2. The V and J ends lost 3 bases and 2 bases, in that order; junction bases with no gene match: 2. Germline V lookup: CDR1 KGHSH, CDR2 LQKENI. The CDR3 length is 16 residues.

J is TRBJ2-1 and V is TRBV7-6; 10 bases are shared with TRBD2. The CDR3 spans 15 residues. Per germline, CDR1 SGHVS and CDR2 FNYEAQ. Trimming cost V 5 bases and J 5 bases; bases outside gene matches: 6. The CDR3 bases are TGTGCCAGCAGCCGGCCCAGCGGGGGGGACAATGAGCAGTTCTTC. Protein product: CASSRPSGGDNEQFF. Drawing the rest from reference TRBV7-6 and TRBJ2-1, the complete variable domain is GAGVSQSPRYKVTKRGQDVALRCDPISGHVSLYWYRQALGQGPEFLTYFNYEAQQDKSGLPNDRFSAERPEGSISTLTIQRTEQRDSAMYRCASSRPSGGDNEQFFGPGTRLTVL.

This clone was found once. This rearrangement joins TRBV7-2 to TRBJ2-7, with 9 bases matching TRBD2. V dropped 3 bases and J dropped 4; count of bases not matched to a gene: 7. The CDR3 loop spans 15 amino acids. Germline V gives CDR1 SGHTA, CDR2 FQGNSA. This CDR3 is CASSLLTSGEYEQYF. CDR3 in DNA: TGTGCCAGCAGCTTGTTGACTAGCGGAGAGTACGAGCAGTACTTC.

J is TRBJ2-1 and V is TRBV27, with D perhaps matching TRBD2 (6 bases). V lost 6 bases and J lost 4, with 16 bases in between. Looked up from germline, CDR1 is MNHEY and CDR2 is SMNVEV (reference sequence). This CDR3 is 15 amino acids long. CDR3 bases: TGTGCCAGCAGCCCCTTTGGGGGGACGTACAATGAGCAGTTCTTC. Translating it yields CASSPFGGTYNEQFF.

This clone showed up just once. The CDR3 coding sequence is TGTGCCAGCTTTAAGGAGGTCACAGATACGCAGTATTTT. This sequence encodes CASFKEVTDTQYF. The V call is TRBV6-1, the J call TRBJ2-3; D possibly corresponds to TRBD2 (5 bases). The CDR3 consists of 13 residues. In germline, CDR1 is MNHNS, CDR2 SASEGT. V lost 8 bases and J lost 2, with 11 bases in between.

This chain connects TRBV9 to TRBJ2-1; 14 bases match TRBD2. This CDR3 is built from 14 residues. Trimming removed 3 bases from V and 8 bases from J; junction bases left unmatched: 1. Germline V gene sequence: CDR1 SGDLS, CDR2 YYNGEE. The CDR3 sequence: CASSAGLAGDEQFF. CDR3 DNA sequence: TGTGCCAGCAGCGCGGGACTAGCGGGAGATGAGCAGTTCTTC.

The chain joins TRBV30 to TRBJ2-3; TRBD1 aligns across 11 bases. The ends lost 3 bases at V and 5 bases at J; junction bases unmatched: 7. The CDR3 has 15 amino acids. Germline V gives CDR1 GTSNPN, CDR2 SVGIG (reference sequence). The CDR3 DNA reads TGTGCCTGGAGCTCGGGGACAGGGGGAATAGATACGCAGTATTTT. Amino acids: CAWSSGTGGIDTQYF. Variable domain in full (rest from reference TRBV30 and TRBJ2-3): SQTIHQWPATLVQPVGSPLSLECTVEGTSNPNLYWYRQAAGRGLQLLFYSVGIGQISSEVPQNLSASRPQDRQFILSSKKLLLSDSGFYLCAWSSGTGGIDTQYFGPGTRLTVL.

This chain links TRBV27 with TRBJ2-7; TRBD1 matches at 8 bases. From germline, CDR1 is MNHEY and CDR2 SMNVEV (reference sequence). The CDR3 extends over 15 amino acids. J was trimmed by 0 bases and V by 6 bases; bases with no gene match: 7. The CDR3 loop is CASSLGTGLSYEQYF. The CDR3 DNA reads as TGTGCCAGCAGCCTAGGGACAGGTCTCTCCTACGAGCAGTACTTC.

The V gene is TRBV14, the J gene TRBJ2-2; 7 bases match TRBD1. V shed 7 bases, J shed 0 bases, and the junction held 2 bases outside the gene matches. The germline V gene encodes CDR1 SGHDN and CDR2 FVKESK. This CDR3 has 14 residues. For the CDR3, the DNA is TGTGCCAGCACGGACAGGCCGAACACCGGGGAGCTGTTTTTT. It encodes CASTDRPNTGELFF.